This T cell receptor (beta chain) was found in a study of T cells in localized non-small cell lung cancer. The CDR3 has 14 amino acids. The V end lost 7 bases, the J end lost 0 bases, and 10 bases lay between the germline ends. Germline CDR1 LNHDA, CDR2 SQIVND (reference sequence). Sequenced by immunoSEQ multiplex PCR; TCRdb stores in-frame clones only, minus some. The sample has tens of thousands of clones; 70% to 85% are singletons. This sequence originates from a man between 40 and 75 years old with stage I squamous cell lung carcinoma. This chain joins TRBV19 and TRBJ2-1; D is possibly TRBD2 (5 bases). The sequencing here drew on peripheral blood, taken before any cancer treatment. CDR3 in amino acids: CASMGRGSYNEQFF. The CDR3 coding sequence is TGTGCCAGTATGGGCCGGGGCTCCTACAATGAGCAGTTCTTC. The full variable domain, with the rest looked up from reference TRBV19 and TRBJ2-1, is DGGITQSPKYLFRKEGQNVTLSCEQNLNHDAMYWYRQDPGQGLRLIYYSQIVNDFQKGDIAEGYSVSREKKESFPLTVTSAQKNPTAFYLCASMGRGSYNEQFFGPGTRLTVL.